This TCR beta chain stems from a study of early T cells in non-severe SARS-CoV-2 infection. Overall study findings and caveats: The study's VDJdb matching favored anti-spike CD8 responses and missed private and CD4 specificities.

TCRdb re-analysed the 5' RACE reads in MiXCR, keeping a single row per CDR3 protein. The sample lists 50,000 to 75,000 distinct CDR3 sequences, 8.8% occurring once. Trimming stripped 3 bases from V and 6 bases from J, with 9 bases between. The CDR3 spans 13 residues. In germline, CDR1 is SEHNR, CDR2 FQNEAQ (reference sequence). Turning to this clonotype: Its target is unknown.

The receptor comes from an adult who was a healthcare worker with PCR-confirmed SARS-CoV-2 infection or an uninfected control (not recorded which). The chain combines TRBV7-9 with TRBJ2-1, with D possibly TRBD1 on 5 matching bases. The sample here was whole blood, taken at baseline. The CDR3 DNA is TGTGCCAGCAGCTTCGGACACCCCAATGAGCAGTTCTTC. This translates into CASSFGHPNEQFF.